This TCR beta chain is from a study of blood T cell repertoires in COVID-19. Overall study: Whether acute or convalescent, the COVID-19 samples came from the United States, Italy and Spain. T cells, B-cell-depleted T cells, or PBMCs provided the cDNA or gDNA that served as material.

Original processing notes: Using reference gene primer amplification, nucleated cell counts were estimated. Clones were sequenced by immunoSEQ multiplex PCR, and TCRdb holds only the in-frame ones, with some missing. V and J calls and clone size are copied from that table; D and trimming were computed from the DNA. The sample contains 80,000 to 100,000 clones, more than 70% of which appear only once. The CDR3 sequence is 15 residues long. Germline CDR1 LGHDT, CDR2 YNNKEL (reference sequence). J gave up 11 bases and V 1 base, and 8 bases lay outside the gene matches. Material for sequencing was peripheral blood. V usage is TRBV3-1 (or the pseudogene TRBV3-2) and J usage is TRBJ2-7; 13 bases align to TRBD2. The TCR sequence derives from an older woman in a cohort sampled during active or convalescent COVID-19. The CDR3 loop reads CASSQGPGLAGTEYF. Here the CDR3 DNA reads TGTGCCAGCAGCCAAGGCCCGGGACTAGCGGGGACGGAGTACTTC.